One T cell receptor (beta chain) is described in this entry. The sample belongs to a study of blood T cell repertoires in COVID-19. Across the study: Samples came from the United States, Italy and Spain, spanning acute and convalescent COVID-19. The analysed material was cDNA or gDNA that came from T cells, B-cell-depleted T cells, or PBMCs.

The authors' processing: Nucleated cell counts were estimated from reference gene primer amplification. Data came from immunoSEQ multiplex PCR; TCRdb stores just in-frame clones and leaves some out. That table is the source of V, J and clone size, and D and trimming were worked out from the DNA. The sample shows roughly 92,000 clones, around 90% of them seen only once. The trim removed 0 bases at V and 7 bases at J, leaving 1 base unmatched. Germline assignment: CDR1 MNHEY and CDR2 SVGAGI. CDR3 length: 15 amino acids. V gene TRBV6-5 combines with J gene TRBJ1-6, with 9 nucleotides matching TRBD1. The clonotype comes from a woman over 75 with active or convalescent COVID-19. The sample consisted of peripheral blood. The CDR3 spells CASSYSGTGNSPLHF. CDR3 coding DNA: TGTGCCAGCAGTTACTCGGGGACAGGGAATTCACCCCTCCACTTT.